The 7 T cell receptor beta chains listed next were all sequenced from one sample in a study of shared clonotypes between healthy human individuals. The repertoire was sequenced with immunoSEQ multiplex PCR; TCRdb's copy has only in-frame clones and lacks some. The data show roughly 2.5 million clones, approximately 92% seen once. The sequencing sample was made of naive CD4+ T cells sorted from blood. Subset given: CD45RA+ positively selected. All receptors derive from a man aged 18 to 29 in good health.

This clone came up once. This rearrangement joins TRBV5-1 to TRBJ2-7, with 7 bases lining up with TRBD1. J gave up 0 bases and V 4 bases, and 7 bases lay outside the gene matches. Per the germline V gene, CDR1 is SGHRS and CDR2 is YFSETQ. The CDR3 has 15 amino acids. The CDR3 nucleotides are TGCGCCAGCAGCCCTGGGACAGAAAGCTCCTACGAGCAGTACTTC. Translating gives CASSPGTESSYEQYF.

The J gene is TRBJ2-3, the V gene TRBV30; 10 nucleotides match TRBD2. This CDR3 is built from 15 residues. Germline V gives CDR1 GTSNPN, CDR2 SVGIG (reference sequence). J lost 1 base, V lost 1 base, and 2 bases had no gene match. In DNA form, the CDR3 reads TGTGCCTGGAGTGCCACTAGCGGGGGCACAGATACGCAGTATTTT. Amino acids: CAWSATSGGTDTQYF.

This clone appeared once. The sample contains more than one DNA sequence encoding this CDR3. The chain combines TRBV11-2 with TRBJ2-7; 7 positions match TRBD1. The germline CDR1 and CDR2 sequences are SGHAT and FQNNGV. After removal of 5 bases from V and 0 bases from J, the junction contained 4 bases not matched to a gene. This CDR3 region has 14 residues. CDR3 sequence (DNA): TGTGCCAGCAGCCCTCGACAGGGCTCCTACGAGCAGTACTTC. As protein: CASSPRQGSYEQYF.

On this clone itself: This same CDR3 is encoded by further DNA sequences in the sample. The V call is TRBV4-3, the J call TRBJ2-5, with D possibly TRBD2 on 5 matching bases. The V end was cut by 1 base, the J end by 5 bases, with 14 bases between. Germline CDR1 LGHNA, CDR2 YSLEER. The CDR3 runs 15 residues. In nucleotides, the CDR3 is TGCGCCAGCAGCCAAGGATTGGCGGGCGGGGAGACCCAGTACTTC. Amino acids: CASSQGLAGGETQYF.

This rearrangement joins TRBV10-3 to TRBJ1-2; TRBD1 is a possible D gene (5 bases). The germline V gene encodes CDR1 ENHRY and CDR2 SYGVKD. Trimming took off 2 bases at V and 4 bases at J, with 8 bases between the two ends. This CDR3 is built from 13 residues. The CDR3 nucleotides are TGTGCCATCAGTGAGGACAGTTCCTATGGCTACACCTTC. It encodes CAISEDSSYGYTF.

The rearrangement joins TRBV6-5 to TRBJ1-4; 9 bases line up with TRBD1. CDR3 size: 15 residues. V lost 0 bases and J lost 8; bases outside the gene matches: 4. Germline V lookup: CDR1 MNHEY, CDR2 SVGAGI. The CDR3 sequence: CASSYSTGGREKLFF. The CDR3 DNA follows: TGTGCCAGCAGTTACTCGACAGGGGGACGGGAAAAACTGTTTTTT.

The V and J genes are TRBV11-2 and TRBJ2-2; 12 bases agree with TRBD2. This CDR3 spans 19 amino acids. Trimming removed 1 base from V and 2 bases from J; junction bases left unmatched: 8. Germline CDR1 reads SGHAT; CDR2 reads FQNNGV. CDR3 residues: CASSLGPGLAGANTGELFF. DNA for the CDR3: TGTGCCAGCAGCTTAGGACCGGGACTAGCGGGCGCCAACACCGGGGAGCTGTTTTTT.